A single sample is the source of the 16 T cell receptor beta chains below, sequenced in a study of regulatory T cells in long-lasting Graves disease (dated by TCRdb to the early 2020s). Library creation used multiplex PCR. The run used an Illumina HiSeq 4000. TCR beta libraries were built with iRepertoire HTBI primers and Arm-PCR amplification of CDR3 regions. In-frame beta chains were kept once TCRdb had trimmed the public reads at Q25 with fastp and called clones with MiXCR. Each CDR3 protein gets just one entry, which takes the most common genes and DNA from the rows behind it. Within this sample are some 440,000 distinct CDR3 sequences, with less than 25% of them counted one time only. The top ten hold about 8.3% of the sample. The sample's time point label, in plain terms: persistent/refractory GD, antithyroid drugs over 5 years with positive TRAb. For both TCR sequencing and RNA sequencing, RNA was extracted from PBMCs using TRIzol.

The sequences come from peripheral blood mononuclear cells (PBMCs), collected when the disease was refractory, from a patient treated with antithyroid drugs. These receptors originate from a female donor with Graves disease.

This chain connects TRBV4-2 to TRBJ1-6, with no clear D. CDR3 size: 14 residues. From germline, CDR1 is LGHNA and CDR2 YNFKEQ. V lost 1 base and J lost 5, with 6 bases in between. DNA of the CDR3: TGTGCCAGCAGCCAAGGCTCTGATAATTCACCCCTCCACTTT. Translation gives CASSQGSDNSPLHF.

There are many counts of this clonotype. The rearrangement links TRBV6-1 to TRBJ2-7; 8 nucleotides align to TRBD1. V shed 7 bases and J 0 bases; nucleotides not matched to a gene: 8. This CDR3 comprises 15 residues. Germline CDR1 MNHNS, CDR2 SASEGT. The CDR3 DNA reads TGTGCCAGCATCCCGTGGGACAGGTCCTCCTACGAGCAGTACTTC. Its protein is CASIPWDRSSYEQYF.

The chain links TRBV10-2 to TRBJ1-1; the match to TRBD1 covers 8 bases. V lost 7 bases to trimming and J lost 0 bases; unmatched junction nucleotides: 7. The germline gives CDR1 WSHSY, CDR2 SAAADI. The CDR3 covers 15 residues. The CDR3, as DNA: TGCGCCAGCACGGACAGGGACCCTGTGAACACTGAAGCTTTCTTT. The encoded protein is CASTDRDPVNTEAFF.

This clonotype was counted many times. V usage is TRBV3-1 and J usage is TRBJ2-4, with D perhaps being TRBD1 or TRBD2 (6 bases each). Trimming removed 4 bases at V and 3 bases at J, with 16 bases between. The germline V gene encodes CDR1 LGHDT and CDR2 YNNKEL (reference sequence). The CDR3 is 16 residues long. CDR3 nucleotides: TGTGCCAGCAGCCGGATGAGCGGAGGGGGCAAAAACATTCAGTACTTC. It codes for CASSRMSGGGKNIQYF.

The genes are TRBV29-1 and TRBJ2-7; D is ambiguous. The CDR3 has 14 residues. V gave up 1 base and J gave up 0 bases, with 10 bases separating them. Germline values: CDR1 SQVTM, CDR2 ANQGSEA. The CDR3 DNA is TGCAGCGTTGAAGCTAGTACGGGCTCCTACGAGCAGTACTTC. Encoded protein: CSVEASTGSYEQYF.

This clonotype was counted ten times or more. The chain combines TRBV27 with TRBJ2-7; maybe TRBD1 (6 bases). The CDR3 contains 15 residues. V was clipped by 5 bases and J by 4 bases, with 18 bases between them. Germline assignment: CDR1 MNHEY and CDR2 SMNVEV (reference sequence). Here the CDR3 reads CASSTYEDRLYEQYF. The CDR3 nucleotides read TGTGCCAGCAGTACGTATGAGGACAGACTATACGAGCAGTACTTC.

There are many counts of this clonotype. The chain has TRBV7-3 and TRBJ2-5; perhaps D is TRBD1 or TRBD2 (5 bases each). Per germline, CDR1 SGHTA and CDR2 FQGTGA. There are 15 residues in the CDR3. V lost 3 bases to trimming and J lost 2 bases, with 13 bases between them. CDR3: CASSLGRGGQETQYF. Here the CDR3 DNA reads TGTGCCAGCAGCTTGGGGCGCGGCGGGCAAGAGACCCAGTACTTC.

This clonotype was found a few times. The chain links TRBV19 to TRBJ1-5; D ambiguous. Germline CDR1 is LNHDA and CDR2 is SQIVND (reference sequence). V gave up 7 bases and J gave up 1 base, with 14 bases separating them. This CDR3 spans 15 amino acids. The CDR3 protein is CASKWEGRSNQPQHF. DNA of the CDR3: TGTGCCAGTAAATGGGAGGGTAGGAGCAATCAGCCCCAGCATTTT.

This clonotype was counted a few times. CDR3 region: CASSQKGDMNTEAFF. CDR3 bases: TGTGCCAGCAGCCAAAAAGGGGACATGAACACTGAAGCTTTCTTT. V usage is TRBV7-9 and J usage is TRBJ1-1; TRBD1 is a possible D gene (6 bases). V lost 5 bases, J lost 0 bases, and 13 bases lay in between. This CDR3 has 15 residues. Germline V gene data show CDR1 as SEHNR and CDR2 as FQNEAQ (reference sequence).

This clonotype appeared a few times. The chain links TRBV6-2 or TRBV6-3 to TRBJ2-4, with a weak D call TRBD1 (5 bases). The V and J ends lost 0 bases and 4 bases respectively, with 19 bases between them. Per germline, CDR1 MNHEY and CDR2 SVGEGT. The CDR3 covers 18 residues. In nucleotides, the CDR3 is TGTGCCAGCAGTTACTCACTACCCGGATTAGGGGCAAAAAACATTCAGTACTTC. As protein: CASSYSLPGLGAKNIQYF.

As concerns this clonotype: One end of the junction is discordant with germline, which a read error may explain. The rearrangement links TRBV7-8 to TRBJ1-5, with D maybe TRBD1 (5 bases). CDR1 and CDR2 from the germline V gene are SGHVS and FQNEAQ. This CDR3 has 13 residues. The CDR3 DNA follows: TGTACCAGCGGGAGACAGAAGGATCAGCCCCAGCATTTT. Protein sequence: CTSGRQKDQPQHF.

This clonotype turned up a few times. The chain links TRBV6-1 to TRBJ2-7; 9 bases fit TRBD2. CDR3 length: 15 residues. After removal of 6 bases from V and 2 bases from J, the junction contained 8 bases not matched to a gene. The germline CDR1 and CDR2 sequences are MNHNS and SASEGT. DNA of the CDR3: TGTGCCAGCAGATTTAGCGGGAGTCTCACCTACGAGCAGTACTTC. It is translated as CASRFSGSLTYEQYF.

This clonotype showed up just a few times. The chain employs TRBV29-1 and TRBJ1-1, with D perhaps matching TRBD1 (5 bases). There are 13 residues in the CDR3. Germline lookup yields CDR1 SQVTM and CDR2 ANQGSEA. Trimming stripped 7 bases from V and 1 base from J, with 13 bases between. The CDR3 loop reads CSAPAGRNTEAFF. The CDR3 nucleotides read TGCAGCGCCCCCGCGGGGCGGAACACTGAAGCTTTCTTT.

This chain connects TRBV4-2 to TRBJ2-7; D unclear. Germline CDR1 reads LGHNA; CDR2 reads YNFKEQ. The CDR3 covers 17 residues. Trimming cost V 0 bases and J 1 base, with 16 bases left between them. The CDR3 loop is CASSQDLPQVTSYEQYF. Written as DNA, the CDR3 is TGTGCCAGCAGCCAAGATCTCCCGCAGGTTACTTCCTACGAGCAGTACTTC.

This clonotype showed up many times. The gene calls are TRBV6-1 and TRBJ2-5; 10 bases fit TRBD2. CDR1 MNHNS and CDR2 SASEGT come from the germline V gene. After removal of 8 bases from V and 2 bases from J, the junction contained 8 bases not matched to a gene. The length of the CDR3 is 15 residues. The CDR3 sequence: CASGLAGEIQETQYF. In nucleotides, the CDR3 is TGTGCCAGCGGCCTAGCGGGAGAGATACAAGAGACCCAGTACTTC.

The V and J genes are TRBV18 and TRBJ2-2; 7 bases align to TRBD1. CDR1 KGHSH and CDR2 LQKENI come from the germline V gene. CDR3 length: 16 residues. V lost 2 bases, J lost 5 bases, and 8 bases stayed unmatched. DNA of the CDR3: TGTGCCAGCTCACCAGCGGCAGGGGGACGGACCGGGGAGCTGTTTTTT. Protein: CASSPAAGGRTGELFF.